This T cell receptor beta chain derives from a study of blood T cell repertoires in COVID-19. Trimming shortened V by 2 bases and J by 3 bases, and 7 bases separated the two germline ends. CDR1 and CDR2 from the germline V gene are SEHNR and FQNEAQ (reference sequence). The CDR3 is 14 residues long. Seattle researchers signed up patients amid active infection and tracked them longitudinally. Original data processing: Reference gene primers were amplified, and this amplification served to estimate nucleated cell counts. Using immunoSEQ multiplex PCR, the repertoire was profiled, and TCRdb retains in-frame clones only, with some absent. V and J calls and clone size follow that table, whereas D and trimming were derived from the DNA. The sample carries 250,000 to 300,000 clones, about 88% recorded once.

Sequencing was carried out using peripheral blood. The sequence derives from a young woman with COVID-19, enrolled during active disease. This chain joins TRBV7-9 and TRBJ1-4, with D maybe TRBD1 (5 bases). CDR3 region: CASSLPTANEKLFF. The CDR3 nucleotides are TGTGCCAGCAGCTTACCGACAGCTAATGAAAAACTGTTTTTT.